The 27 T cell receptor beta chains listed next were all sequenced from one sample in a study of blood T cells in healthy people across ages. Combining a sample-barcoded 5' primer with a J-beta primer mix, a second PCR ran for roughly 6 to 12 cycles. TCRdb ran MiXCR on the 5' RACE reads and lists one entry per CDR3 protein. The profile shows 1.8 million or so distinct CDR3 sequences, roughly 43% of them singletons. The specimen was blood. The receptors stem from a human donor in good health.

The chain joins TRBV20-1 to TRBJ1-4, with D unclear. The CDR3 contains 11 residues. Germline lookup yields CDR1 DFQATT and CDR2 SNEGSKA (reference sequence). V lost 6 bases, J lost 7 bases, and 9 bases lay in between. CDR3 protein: CSAEEFEKLFF. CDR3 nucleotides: TGCAGTGCAGAAGAGTTTGAAAAACTGTTTTTT.

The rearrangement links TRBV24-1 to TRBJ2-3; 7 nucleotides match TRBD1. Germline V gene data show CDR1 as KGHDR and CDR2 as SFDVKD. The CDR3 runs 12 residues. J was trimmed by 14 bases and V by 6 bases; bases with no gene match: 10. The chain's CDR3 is CATSRQTGLVYF. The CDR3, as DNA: TGTGCCACCAGTCGCCAGACAGGGCTGGTGTATTTT.

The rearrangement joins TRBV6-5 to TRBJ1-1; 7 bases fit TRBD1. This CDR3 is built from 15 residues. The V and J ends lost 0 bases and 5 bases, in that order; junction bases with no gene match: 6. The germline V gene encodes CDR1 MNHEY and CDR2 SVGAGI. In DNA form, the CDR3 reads TGTGCCAGCAGTTACTCGAGACAGGGCCGGACTGAAGCTTTCTTT. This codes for CASSYSRQGRTEAFF.

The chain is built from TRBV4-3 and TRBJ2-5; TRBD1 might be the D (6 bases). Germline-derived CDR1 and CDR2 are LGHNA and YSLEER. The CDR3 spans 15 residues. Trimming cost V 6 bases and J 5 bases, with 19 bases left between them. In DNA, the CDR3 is TGCGCCAGCAGTTCCATGTACAGGGAACGTGAGACCCAGTACTTC. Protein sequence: CASSSMYRERETQYF.

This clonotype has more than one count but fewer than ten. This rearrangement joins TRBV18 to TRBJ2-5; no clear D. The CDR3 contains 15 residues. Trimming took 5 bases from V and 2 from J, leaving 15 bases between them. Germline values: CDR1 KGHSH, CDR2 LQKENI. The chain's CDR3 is CASSMIRGEQETQYF. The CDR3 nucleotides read TGTGCCAGCTCAATGATACGCGGAGAGCAAGAGACCCAGTACTTC. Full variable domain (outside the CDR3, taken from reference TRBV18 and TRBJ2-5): NAGVMQNPRHLVRRRGQEARLRCSPMKGHSHVYWYRQLPEEGLKFMVYLQKENIIDESGMPKERFSAEFPKEGPSILRIQQVVRGDSAAYFCASSMIRGEQETQYFGPGTRLLVL.

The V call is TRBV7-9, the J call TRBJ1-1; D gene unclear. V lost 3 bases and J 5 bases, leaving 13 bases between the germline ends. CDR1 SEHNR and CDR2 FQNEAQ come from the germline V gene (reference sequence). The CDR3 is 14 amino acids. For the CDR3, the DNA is TGTGCCAGCAGCTTGTTCAGGAGAGGGACTGAAGCTTTCTTT. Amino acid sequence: CASSLFRRGTEAFF.

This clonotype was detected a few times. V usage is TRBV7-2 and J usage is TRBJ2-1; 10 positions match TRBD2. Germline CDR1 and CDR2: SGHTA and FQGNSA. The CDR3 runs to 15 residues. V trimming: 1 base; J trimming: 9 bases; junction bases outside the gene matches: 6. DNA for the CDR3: TGTGCCAGCAGCTTAGAGCGGGGGGGACCCCCTGAGCAGTTCTTC. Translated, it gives CASSLERGGPPEQFF.

CDR3 in amino acids: CASSPRGSGSSVVAGAEKLFF. The CDR3 nucleotides are TGTGCCAGCAGCCCCCGGGGTTCGGGGTCTTCAGTTGTGGCAGGGGCGGAAAAACTGTTTTTT. The J gene is TRBJ1-4, the V gene TRBV11-1; TRBD1 is a possible D gene (6 bases). The V end was cut by 5 bases, the J end by 8 bases, with 36 bases between. The germline gives CDR1 SGHAT, CDR2 FQDESV (reference sequence). CDR3 length: 21 residues.

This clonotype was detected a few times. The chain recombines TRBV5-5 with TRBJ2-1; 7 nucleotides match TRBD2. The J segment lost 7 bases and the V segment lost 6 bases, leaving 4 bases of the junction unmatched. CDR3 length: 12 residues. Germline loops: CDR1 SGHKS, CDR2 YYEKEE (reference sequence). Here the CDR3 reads CASNLRGNEQFF. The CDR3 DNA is TGTGCCAGCAATCTGCGGGGGAATGAGCAGTTCTTC.

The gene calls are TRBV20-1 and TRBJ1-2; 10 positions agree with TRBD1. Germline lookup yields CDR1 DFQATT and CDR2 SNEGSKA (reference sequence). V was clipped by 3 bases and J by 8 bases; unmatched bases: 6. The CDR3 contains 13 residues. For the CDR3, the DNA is TGCAGTGCTAGTAGACAGGGGGCGAGGGGCTACACCTTC. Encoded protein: CSASRQGARGYTF.

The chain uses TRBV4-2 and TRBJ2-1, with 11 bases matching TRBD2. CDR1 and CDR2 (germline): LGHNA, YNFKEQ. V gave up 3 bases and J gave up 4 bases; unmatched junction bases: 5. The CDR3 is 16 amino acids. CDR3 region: CASSQISGGVYNEQFF. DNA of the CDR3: TGTGCCAGCAGCCAGATTAGCGGGGGGGTATACAATGAGCAGTTCTTC.

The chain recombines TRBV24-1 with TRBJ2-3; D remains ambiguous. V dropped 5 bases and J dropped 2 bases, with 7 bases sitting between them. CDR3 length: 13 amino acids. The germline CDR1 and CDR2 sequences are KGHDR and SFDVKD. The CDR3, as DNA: TGTGCCACCAGTGTCGTTCCCACAGATACGCAGTATTTT. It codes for CATSVVPTDTQYF.

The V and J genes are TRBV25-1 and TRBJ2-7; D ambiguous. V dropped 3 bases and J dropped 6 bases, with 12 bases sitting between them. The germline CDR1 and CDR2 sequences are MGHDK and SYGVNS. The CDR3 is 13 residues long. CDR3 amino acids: CASSELGKGEQYF. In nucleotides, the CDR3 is TGTGCCAGCAGTGAGTTAGGGAAGGGCGAGCAGTACTTC.

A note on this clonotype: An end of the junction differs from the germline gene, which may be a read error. In DNA form, the CDR3 reads TGTACCAGCAGCTTCCGATTGGACAGCACAGATACGCAGTATTTT. Translating gives CTSSFRLDSTDTQYF. The V call is TRBV13, the J call TRBJ2-3; no clear D gene. CDR1 PRHDT and CDR2 FYEKMQ come from the germline V gene (reference sequence). There are 15 residues in the CDR3. The entire variable domain, with the rest obtained from reference TRBV13 and TRBJ2-3, is as follows: AAGVIQSPRHLIKEKRETATLKCYPIPRHDTVYWYQQGPGQDPQFLISFYEKMQSDKGSIPDRFSAQQFSDYHSELNMSSLELGDSALYFCTSSFRLDSTDTQYFGPGTRLTVL.

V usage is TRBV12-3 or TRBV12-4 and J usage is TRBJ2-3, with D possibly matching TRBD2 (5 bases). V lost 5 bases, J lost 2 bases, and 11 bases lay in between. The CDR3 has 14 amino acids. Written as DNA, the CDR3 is TGTGCCAGCAGTCCCGGGGTAAACACAGATACGCAGTATTTT. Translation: CASSPGVNTDTQYF.

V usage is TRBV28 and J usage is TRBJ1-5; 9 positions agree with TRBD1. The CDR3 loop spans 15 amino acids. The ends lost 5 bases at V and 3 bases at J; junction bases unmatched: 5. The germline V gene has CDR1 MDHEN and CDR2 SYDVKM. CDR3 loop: CASSETGGYNQPQHF. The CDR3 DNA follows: TGTGCCAGCAGTGAAACAGGGGGCTACAATCAGCCCCAGCATTTT. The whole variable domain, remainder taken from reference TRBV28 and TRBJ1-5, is DVKVTQSSRYLVKRTGEKVFLECVQDMDHENMFWYRQDPGLGLRLIYFSYDVKMKEKGDIPEGYSVSREKKERFSLILESASTNQTSMYLCASSETGGYNQPQHFGDGTRLSIL.

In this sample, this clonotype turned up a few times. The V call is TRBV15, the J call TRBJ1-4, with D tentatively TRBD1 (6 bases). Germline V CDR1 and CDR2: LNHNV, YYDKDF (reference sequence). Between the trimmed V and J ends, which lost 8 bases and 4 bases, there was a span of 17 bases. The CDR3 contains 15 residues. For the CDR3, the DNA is TGTGCCACCCGCGACAGGACGCGTGGTAATGAAAAACTGTTTTTT. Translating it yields CATRDRTRGNEKLFF.

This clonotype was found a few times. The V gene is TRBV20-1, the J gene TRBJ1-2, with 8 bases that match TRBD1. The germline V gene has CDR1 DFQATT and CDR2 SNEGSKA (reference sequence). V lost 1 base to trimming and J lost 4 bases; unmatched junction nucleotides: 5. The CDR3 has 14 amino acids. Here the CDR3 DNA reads TGCAGTGCTAGAGGCGACAGGGGCGGCTATGGCTACACCTTC. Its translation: CSARGDRGGYGYTF.

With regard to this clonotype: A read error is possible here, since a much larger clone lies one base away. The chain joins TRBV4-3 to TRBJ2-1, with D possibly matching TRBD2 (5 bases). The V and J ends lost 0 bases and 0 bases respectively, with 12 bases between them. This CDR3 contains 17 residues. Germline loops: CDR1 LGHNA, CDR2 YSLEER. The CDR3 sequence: CASSQDWSGNSYNEQFF. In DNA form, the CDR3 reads TGCGCCAGCAGCCAAGATTGGTCCGGGAACTCCTACAATGAGCAGTTCTTC.

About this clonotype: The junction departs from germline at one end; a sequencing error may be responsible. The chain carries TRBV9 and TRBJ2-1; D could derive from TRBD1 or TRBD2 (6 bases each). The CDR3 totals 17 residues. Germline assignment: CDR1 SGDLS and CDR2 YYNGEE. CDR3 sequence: CANSVDGGGSSYNEQFF. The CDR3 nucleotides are TGTGCCAACAGCGTAGACGGAGGGGGAAGCTCCTACAATGAGCAGTTCTTC.

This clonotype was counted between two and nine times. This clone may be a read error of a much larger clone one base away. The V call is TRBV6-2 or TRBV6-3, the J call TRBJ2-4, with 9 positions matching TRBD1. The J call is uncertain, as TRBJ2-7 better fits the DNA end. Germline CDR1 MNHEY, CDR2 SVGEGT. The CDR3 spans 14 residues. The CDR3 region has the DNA TGTGCCGGCAGTTCGGACAGGGGAGGCTACGAGCAGTACTTC. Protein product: CAGSSDRGGYEQYF.

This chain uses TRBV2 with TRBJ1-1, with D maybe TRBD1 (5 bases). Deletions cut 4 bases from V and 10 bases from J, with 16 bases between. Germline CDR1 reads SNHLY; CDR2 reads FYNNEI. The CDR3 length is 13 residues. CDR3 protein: CASSARGRGGAFF. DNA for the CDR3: TGTGCCAGCAGTGCCCGGGGACGAGGAGGAGCTTTCTTT.

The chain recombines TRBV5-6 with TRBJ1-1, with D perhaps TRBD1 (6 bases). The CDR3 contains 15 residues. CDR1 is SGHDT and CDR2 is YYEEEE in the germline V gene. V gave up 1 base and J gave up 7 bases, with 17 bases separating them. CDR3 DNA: TGTGCCAGCAGCTTGCGGTTCAGGGGTCTTTATGAAGCTTTCTTT. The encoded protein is CASSLRFRGLYEAFF.

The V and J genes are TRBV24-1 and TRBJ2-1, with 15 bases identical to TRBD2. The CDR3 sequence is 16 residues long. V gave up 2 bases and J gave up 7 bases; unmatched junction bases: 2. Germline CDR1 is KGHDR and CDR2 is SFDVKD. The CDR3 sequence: CATSDWTSGGENEQFF. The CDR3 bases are TGTGCCACCAGTGATTGGACTAGCGGGGGGGAAAATGAGCAGTTCTTC.

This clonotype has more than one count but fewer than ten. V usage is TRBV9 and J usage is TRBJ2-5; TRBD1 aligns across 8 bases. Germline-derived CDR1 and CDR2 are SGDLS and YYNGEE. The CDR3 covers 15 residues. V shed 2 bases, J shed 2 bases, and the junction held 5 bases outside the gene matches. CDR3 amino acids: CASSVNRGSQETQYF. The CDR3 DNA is TGTGCCAGCAGCGTTAACAGGGGGTCACAAGAGACCCAGTACTTC.

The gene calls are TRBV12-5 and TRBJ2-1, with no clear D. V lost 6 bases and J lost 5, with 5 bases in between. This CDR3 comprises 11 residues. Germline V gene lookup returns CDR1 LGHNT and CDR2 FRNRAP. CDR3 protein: CASGRDNEQFF. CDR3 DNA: TGTGCTAGTGGCCGTGACAATGAGCAGTTCTTC.

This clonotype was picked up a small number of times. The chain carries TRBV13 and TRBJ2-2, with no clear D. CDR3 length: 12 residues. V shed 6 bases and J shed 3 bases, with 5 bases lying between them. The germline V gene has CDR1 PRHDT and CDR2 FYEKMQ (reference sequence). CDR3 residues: CASRRYTGELFF. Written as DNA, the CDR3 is TGTGCCAGCAGACGCTACACCGGGGAGCTGTTTTTT.